The 5 T cell receptor beta chains presented below share a single source sample, sequenced in a study of CD8+ T cells in alopecia areata. RNA extraction was followed by reverse transcription into cDNA, which acted as the sequencing template. TCRdb's copy holds only in-frame clones and misses some; the assay was immunoSEQ multiplex PCR. The table lists over 85,000 clones, less than 50% of them singletons. The sequenced sample consisted of CD4+ T cells sorted from blood. All receptors derive from a human donor with alopecia areata.

V and J are TRBV18 and TRBJ2-3, with D perhaps TRBD1 (6 bases). The ends were cut back, 6 bases at V and 5 bases at J, with 18 bases in the middle. From germline, CDR1 is KGHSH and CDR2 LQKENI. This CDR3 is 15 amino acids long. The CDR3 region is CASSARGQPEDTQYF. DNA for the CDR3: TGTGCCAGCTCCGCCCGGGGACAACCTGAAGATACGCAGTATTTT.

The table lists this clone with a few counts. The chain combines TRBV28 with TRBJ1-6; D perhaps matches TRBD1 (6 bases). Trimming shortened V by 8 bases and J by 7 bases, and 15 bases separated the two germline ends. This CDR3 has 14 amino acids. Germline V lookup: CDR1 MDHEN, CDR2 SYDVKM. The chain's CDR3 is CASFPGTRNSPLHF. CDR3 nucleotides: TGTGCCAGCTTCCCCGGGACACGAAATTCACCCCTCCACTTT. Together with reference TRBV28 and TRBJ1-6, the CDR3 gives the full variable domain: DVKVTQSSRYLVKRTGEKVFLECVQDMDHENMFWYRQDPGLGLRLIYFSYDVKMKEKGDIPEGYSVSREKKERFSLILESASTNQTSMYLCASFPGTRNSPLHFGNGTRLTVT.

V is TRBV10-2 and J is TRBJ2-7, with TRBD1 matching 9 bases. The CDR3 sequence is 14 residues long. V was clipped by 6 bases and J by 7 bases; unmatched bases: 10. Per the germline V gene, CDR1 is WSHSY and CDR2 is SAAADI. Here the CDR3 reads CASRPGQGNSEQYF. The CDR3 nucleotides read TGCGCCAGCAGACCGGGACAGGGAAATAGTGAGCAGTACTTC.

J is TRBJ2-1 and V is TRBV15, with 11 bases lining up with TRBD2. The germline V gene encodes CDR1 LNHNV and CDR2 YYDKDF (reference sequence). This CDR3 is 17 amino acids long. V was pared by 4 bases and J by 7 bases, with 12 bases of the junction left unmatched. CDR3 in DNA: TGTGCCACCAGCAAGACCCCCGGGACTAGCGGTTTTAATGAGCAGTTCTTC. Amino acids: CATSKTPGTSGFNEQFF.

This clone occurred a few times. This sequence joins TRBV28 and TRBJ1-2; TRBD1 matches 12 bases. Germline V lookup: CDR1 MDHEN, CDR2 SYDVKM. This CDR3 is built from 15 residues. Trimming at V came to 7 bases and at J to 8 bases, leaving 11 bases not matched to a gene. CDR3 DNA sequence: TGTGCCAGCAACGCCGGGACAGGGGGCAGAGGGGGCTACACCTTC. Translation: CASNAGTGGRGGYTF.